The T cell receptor (beta chain) described here comes from a study of chemoradiotherapy in HPV16-positive cancers. In the case of this clone: What it recognizes is unknown.

TCRdb keeps only in-frame clones here, not all; method: immunoSEQ multiplex PCR. The data contain approximately 3,000 clones, 86% of them singletons. Repertoires were sampled repeatedly during chemoradiotherapy. This CDR3 has 14 amino acids. The germline V gene has CDR1 KGHSH and CDR2 LQKENI. V lost 3 bases to trimming and J lost 2 bases, with 10 bases between them. Findings of the study overall: In HPV16-positive patients, HPV-responsive T-cell expansion tracked better recurrence-free survival. During treatment, candidate HPV-specific clones and E7-related motifs expanded in tumor.

The chain recombines TRBV18 with TRBJ1-1, with D uncertain. Sequences were derived from tumor tissue, sampled from a patient who underwent chemoradiotherapy. This clonotype originated in a human donor with HPV-associated anogenital cancer. In nucleotides, the CDR3 is TGTGCCAGCTCACCTTCGGGCGCTAACACTGAAGCTTTCTTT. It is translated as CASSPSGANTEAFF.